This is a list of T cell receptor beta chains from one sample in a study of cytomegalovirus exposure and HLA in healthy donors. Generated by immunoSEQ multiplex PCR, the TCRdb table keeps only in-frame clones and is missing some. The sample yields roughly 130,000 clones, less than 85% seen once. Input material: PBMCs. These receptors were taken from a male donor in good health and CMV-seronegative. Each CDR3 is given with its conserved first and last residue. The D gene is left open where the match is weak. Rows give clone size only sometimes, using once, few, many, or a class for an expanded clone.

TRBJ1-4	.	TRBV5-4	few	CASSLGTGEYEKLFF	TGTGCCAGCAGCTTGGGAACCGGGGAATATGAAAAACTGTTTTTT
TRBJ2-1	.	TRBV29-1	few	CSVPDRSSYNEQFF	TGCAGCGTTCCGGACAGAAGCTCCTACAATGAGCAGTTCTTC
TRBJ2-2	.	TRBV11-2	few	CAGGTGFAGTGELFF	TGTGCCGGGGGCACAGGGTTCGCCGGCACCGGGGAGCTGTTTTTT
TRBJ1-1	TRBD1	TRBV28	.	CASSLSIWTGRDTEAFF	TGTGCCAGCAGTCTCTCGATATGGACAGGGCGGGACACTGAAGCTTTCTTT
TRBJ2-7	TRBD1	TRBV12-5	once	CASGLAAGQGDSYEQYF	TGTGCTAGTGGTTTGGCAGCCGGACAGGGGGACTCCTACGAGCAGTACTTC
TRBJ1-6	.	TRBV2	.	CASSGGSYNSPLHF	TGTGCCAGCAGTGGCGGCTCCTATAATTCACCCCTCCACTTT
TRBJ2-1	.	TRBV12-1	.	CASSNGTLVCLPFVFF	TGTGCCAGCAGTAACGGGACACTCGTATGTCTGCCCTTTGTGTTCTTC
TRBJ2-7	TRBD2	TRBV5-4	.	CAWGAGAYEQYF	TGTGCCTGGGGCGCGGGGGCCTACGAGCAGTACTTC
TRBJ1-6	.	TRBV9	.	CASSWTDSNSPLHF	TGTGCCAGCAGCTGGACAGACAGTAATTCACCCCTCCACTTT
TRBJ2-5	.	TRBV10-3	.	CAISRGTAQETQYF	TGTGCCATCAGCCGCGGGACAGCCCAAGAGACCCAGTACTTC
TRBJ2-2	.	TRBV14	.	CASSQVAGVPTGELFF	TGTGCCAGCAGCCAAGTGGCAGGGGTGCCCACCGGGGAGCTGTTTTTT